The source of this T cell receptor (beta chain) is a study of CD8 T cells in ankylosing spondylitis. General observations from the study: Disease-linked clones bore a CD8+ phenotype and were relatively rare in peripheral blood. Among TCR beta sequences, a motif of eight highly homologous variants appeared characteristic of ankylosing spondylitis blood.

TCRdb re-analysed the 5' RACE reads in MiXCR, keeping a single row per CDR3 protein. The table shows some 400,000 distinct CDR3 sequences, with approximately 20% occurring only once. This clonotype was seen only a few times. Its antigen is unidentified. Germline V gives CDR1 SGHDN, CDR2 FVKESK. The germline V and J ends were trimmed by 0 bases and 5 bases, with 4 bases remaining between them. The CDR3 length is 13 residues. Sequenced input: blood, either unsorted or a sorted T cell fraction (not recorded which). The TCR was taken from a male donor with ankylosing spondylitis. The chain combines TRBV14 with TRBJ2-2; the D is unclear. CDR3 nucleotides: TGTGCCAGCAGCCAAGAATTAACCGGGGAGCTGTTTTTT. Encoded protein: CASSQELTGELFF.